This T cell receptor beta chain was captured by sequencing in a study of shared clonotypes between healthy human individuals. General study results and limits: Genetic and exposure-history diversity was limited by the small donor number.

To note about this clone: No antigen is known for it.

The repertoire was sequenced with immunoSEQ multiplex PCR; TCRdb's copy has only in-frame clones and lacks some. In the table there are more than 550,000 clones, roughly nine tenths of which are singletons. CD8 cells regarded as naive lacked CD45RO, were positively chosen for CCR7, and omitted terminally differentiated effector memory CD45RA+ cells. V shed 3 bases and J 3 bases; nucleotides not matched to a gene: 10. The germline V gene has CDR1 SGHDT and CDR2 YYEEEE. This CDR3 contains 17 residues. Input material: naive CD8+ T cells sorted from blood. The clonotype was recovered from a man aged 30 to 45 in good health. This sequence joins TRBV5-6 and TRBJ2-7; TRBD1 agrees at 12 bases. The CDR3 protein is CASSSDRGTGGVYEQYF. The CDR3 coding sequence is TGTGCCAGCAGCTCGGATCGTGGGACAGGGGGCGTCTACGAGCAGTACTTC.